The 16 T cell receptor beta chains below were found in one sample sequenced in a study of blood T cell repertoires in COVID-19. The assay was immunoSEQ multiplex PCR, and TCRdb's table has in-frame clones only and misses some. The sample consists of 350,000 to 400,000 clones, around 90% of them appearing once. Specimen: peripheral blood. The source of these receptors is a man between 18 and 29 years old with active or convalescent COVID-19.

The chain uses TRBV11-2 and TRBJ2-3; D is unclear. CDR1 SGHAT and CDR2 FQNNGV come from the germline V gene. V was cut by 5 bases and J by 5 bases, with 8 bases left in between. This CDR3 contains 12 residues. The CDR3 nucleotides are TGTGCCAGCAGCCTAGTAAAAGATACGCAGTATTTT. It is translated as CASSLVKDTQYF.

The rearrangement uses TRBV7-2 and TRBJ1-4; D uncertain. V shed 5 bases and J shed 7 bases, with 17 bases lying between them. This CDR3 region has 15 residues. Germline lookup yields CDR1 SGHTA and CDR2 FQGNSA. Written as DNA, the CDR3 is TGTGCCAGCAGCCCCGGGTCTAAACATGGTGAAAAACTGTTTTTT. It codes for CASSPGSKHGEKLFF.

This clone was seen just once. This chain connects TRBV7-2 to TRBJ2-1; TRBD2 agrees at 8 bases. This CDR3 spans 15 amino acids. The V and J ends lost 3 bases and 4 bases, in that order; junction bases with no gene match: 5. Germline V gene sequence: CDR1 SGHTA, CDR2 FQGNSA. The CDR3 sequence: CASSFSGKSYNEQFF. DNA for the CDR3: TGTGCCAGCAGCTTTAGCGGGAAAAGTTACAATGAGCAGTTCTTC.

V and J are TRBV4-2 and TRBJ1-5; D might be TRBD1 (5 bases). V was shortened by 4 bases and J by 0 bases, with 16 bases between the two germline ends. The CDR3 has 17 amino acids. CDR1 is LGHNA, CDR2 YNFKEQ, per germline. The CDR3 here is CASSPMIGHISNQPQHF. The CDR3 nucleotides are TGTGCCAGCAGCCCAATGATAGGACACATTAGCAATCAGCCCCAGCATTTT.

This clone was seen a single time. The genes are TRBV19 and TRBJ2-7; TRBD2 aligns across 10 bases. The CDR3 contains 15 residues. V lost 3 bases and J lost 3; bases outside the gene matches: 5. Germline V CDR1 and CDR2: LNHDA, SQIVND (reference sequence). The CDR3: CASSIQRGGSYEQYF. As DNA, the CDR3 is TGTGCCAGTAGTATTCAGCGGGGGGGCAGCTACGAGCAGTACTTC.

The count of this clone is one. The chain combines TRBV18 with TRBJ1-1; D might be TRBD1 (6 bases). V lost 5 bases, J lost 0 bases, and 16 bases lay in between. Looked up from germline, CDR1 is KGHSH and CDR2 is LQKENI. This CDR3 spans 16 amino acids. CDR3 in DNA: TGTGCCAGCTCAACTGCAGGGGCTCGGTTGAACACTGAAGCTTTCTTT. Protein product: CASSTAGARLNTEAFF.

This chain connects TRBV2 to TRBJ2-5, with D uncertain. The CDR3 totals 12 residues. CDR1 and CDR2 from the germline V gene are SNHLY and FYNNEI. V was cut by 10 bases and J by 5 bases, with 14 bases left in between. Here the CDR3 reads CATGIPRETQYF. For the CDR3, the DNA is TGTGCCACTGGAATTCCCAGGGAGACCCAGTACTTC.

This clone showed up just a few times. The V call is TRBV5-4, the J call TRBJ1-5; D is possibly TRBD1 (5 bases). V lost 0 bases, J lost 1 base, and 11 bases lay in between. The length of the CDR3 is 16 residues. Germline V gene data show CDR1 as SGHNT and CDR2 as YYREEE (reference sequence). The CDR3 coding sequence is TGTGCCAGCAGCTTGGTACAGGTCCTAAGCAATCAGCCCCAGCATTTT. The encoded protein is CASSLVQVLSNQPQHF. Combining the CDR3 with reference TRBV5-4 and TRBJ1-5 gives the whole variable domain ETGVTQSPTHLIKTRGQQVTLRCSSQSGHNTVSWYQQALGQGPQFIFQYYREEENGRGNFPPRFSGLQFPNYSSELNVNALELDDSALYLCASSLVQVLSNQPQHFGDGTRLSIL.

The chain carries TRBV11-2 and TRBJ2-5, with a weak D call TRBD2 (6 bases). V was pared by 5 bases and J by 6 bases, with 19 bases between. Germline V lookup: CDR1 SGHAT, CDR2 FQNNGV. The CDR3 spans 15 residues. The CDR3 nucleotides are TGTGCCAGCAGCCCAGTGGGTCTAGCGCTGCAGACCCAGTACTTC. Encoded protein: CASSPVGLALQTQYF.

The rearrangement uses TRBV4-1 and TRBJ1-5; no clear D. This CDR3 spans 13 amino acids. V was cut by 1 base and J by 4 bases, with 5 bases left in between. The germline CDR1 and CDR2 sequences are MGHRA and YSYEKL. The CDR3 loop is CASSQVTNQPQHF. CDR3 sequence (DNA): TGCGCCAGCAGCCAAGTGACAAATCAGCCCCAGCATTTT.

The sample holds one count of this clone. The chain recombines TRBV6-6 with TRBJ1-5; D is possibly TRBD1 (6 bases). CDR1 is MNHNY, CDR2 SVGAGI, per germline (reference sequence). V dropped 2 bases and J dropped 0 bases, with 11 bases sitting between them. The CDR3 is 16 residues long. CDR3 in DNA: TGTGCCAGCAGTTACACAGGGCGCCCTAGCAATCAGCCCCAGCATTTT. This codes for CASSYTGRPSNQPQHF.

V gene TRBV7-9 combines with J gene TRBJ1-5, with D uncertain. The CDR3 runs to 15 residues. Germline V gives CDR1 SEHNR, CDR2 FQNEAQ (reference sequence). The V and J ends lost 6 bases and 4 bases respectively, with 16 bases between them. CDR3 sequence (DNA): TGTGCCAGCAGGGAAAATGGCGGGGATAATCAGCCCCAGCATTTT. Its protein is CASRENGGDNQPQHF.

This clone showed up just a few times. CDR3 amino acids: CASSVDGGSSYNSPLHF. CDR3 DNA: TGTGCCAGCAGCGTCGACGGGGGGAGCTCCTATAATTCACCCCTCCACTTT. J is TRBJ1-6 and V is TRBV5-6; D perhaps matches TRBD1 (5 bases). V lost 4 bases, J lost 0 bases, and 14 bases lay in between. Germline V CDR1 and CDR2: SGHDT, YYEEEE. CDR3 length: 17 amino acids. Drawing the rest from reference TRBV5-6 and TRBJ1-6, the complete variable domain is DAGVTQSPTHLIKTRGQQVTLRCSPKSGHDTVSWYQQALGQGPQFIFQYYEEEERQRGNFPDRFSGHQFPNYSSELNVNALLLGDSALYLCASSVDGGSSYNSPLHFGNGTRLTVT.

The chain is built from TRBV9 and TRBJ2-7; perhaps TRBD2 as D (7 bases). Trimming took 4 bases from V and 5 from J, leaving 19 bases between them. In germline, CDR1 is SGDLS, CDR2 YYNGEE. CDR3 size: 15 residues. The CDR3 is CASSTRGAGFDEQYF. The CDR3 DNA is TGTGCCAGCAGCACCCGGGGGGCCGGTTTCGACGAGCAGTACTTC.

The chain uses TRBV7-9 and TRBJ1-1; a possible D gene is TRBD1 (5 bases). Germline V gene lookup returns CDR1 SEHNR and CDR2 FQNEAQ (reference sequence). CDR3 length: 14 amino acids. Between the trimmed V and J ends, which lost 3 bases and 1 base, there was a span of 9 bases. This chain's CDR3 is CASSFTGENTEAFF. In DNA form, the CDR3 reads TGTGCCAGCAGCTTTACAGGCGAGAACACTGAAGCTTTCTTT.

The CDR3 nucleotides are TGTGCCACCCTAACTAGCGGGGGGTCCACTCAGTACTTC. As protein: CATLTSGGSTQYF. The V call is TRBV10-3, the J call TRBJ2-5, with TRBD2 matching over 12 bases. The CDR3 has 13 residues. Germline V gene sequence: CDR1 ENHRY, CDR2 SYGVKD. J gave up 11 bases and V 10 bases, and 11 bases lay outside the gene matches.